The subject of this entry is one TCR beta chain. What antigen it recognizes has not been identified. No base quality values were provided; no much bigger clone lies one nucleotide off. The immunoSEQ Assay, a bias-controlled multiplex PCR, was used to amplify TCRbeta CDR3 regions from genomic DNA. Per the authors' processing: Nucleated cell counts per sample were estimated from amplification of reference gene primers within the assay. To quantify the absolute abundance of each unique TCRbeta CDR3 rearrangement, sequence reads were collapsed and filtered. Productive Simpson clonality was computed per sample as the square root of Simpson's diversity index over productive rearrangements. The immuneACCESS repertoire file appears here via TCRdb, limited to in-frame rearrangements. These files lack a portion of the clones; in checked studies, under half of the deficit traces to unresolved V genes, and the cause of the others is not known. The V and J calls and the clone size are those of that table, but D and trimming were determined from the DNA. Present in this sample are roughly 160,000 clones, about nine tenths of which were seen just once. Around 3.9% of the sample belongs to the ten largest clones.

These data originate in a study of blood T cell repertoires in COVID-19 (TCRdb year 2020). A note on the overall study: Collaborator samples came from the United States, Italy and Spain and covered acute and convalescent phases of COVID-19. Subjects who had been exposed to COVID-19, were actively infected with it, or had recovered from it provided the deeply sampled blood TCRbeta repertoires that made up the dataset. The material from the prospective study consisted of cDNA or gDNA derived from T cells, B-cell-depleted T cells, or PBMCs. Samples were obtained from the ongoing ImmuneRACE study (first 160 participants) and from 1,254 subjects provided by 6 global collaborators. A freely available public database, intended as a resource for researchers studying the immune response to SARS-CoV-2, is where the repertoires were released. Sample metadata almost always included a de-identified subject ID, COVID-19 status, age in years and sex. Where available, HLA class I and class II types were obtained from metadata supplied by the sample provider rather than from assay-based typing.

Samples from volunteer blood donors who had recovered from COVID-19 were contributed by a second Seattle source. Each collaborating institution followed its own protocols to collect whole blood in K2EDTA tubes. For TCRbeta analysis, collaborators shipped samples in one of three forms: frozen whole blood, isolated PBMCs, or DNA extracted from either of those sample types. Broader findings and caveats from the paper: The quantity of clinical and demographic metadata differed by source and by participant and was supplied without curation.

Taken from cysteine to phenylalanine, the CDR3 has 19 residues. The only DNA kept is the CDR3, 57 bases in frame from the first base. Per the germline V gene, LGHNT is the CDR1 and FRNRAP is the CDR2. Relative to germline, V is missing 5 bases and J is missing 0 bases, with 16 bases of the junction outside any gene match. The origin of this receptor is a woman aged 55 to 70 who had recovered from COVID-19. In this chain, TRBV12-5 is recombined with TRBJ2-1; 7 middle bases align to TRBD1. The specimen sequenced was peripheral blood. The CDR3 has the sequence CASGPPGHWDSRSYNEQFF. The base sequence is TGTGCTAGTGGTCCCCCGGGGCATTGGGACAGCCGCTCCTACAATGAGCAGTTCTTC.